Below are 12 T cell receptor beta chains sequenced from a single sample in a study of cytomegalovirus exposure and HLA in healthy donors. Generated by immunoSEQ multiplex PCR, the TCRdb table keeps only in-frame clones and is missing some. This sample has a few hundred thousand clones; approximately 90% occur once, and the top ten carry around 1.1%. The sequencing sample was made of PBMCs. These receptors all come from a woman aged 18-30 years in good health and CMV-seronegative.

The chain employs TRBV5-1 and TRBJ1-1; no clear D gene. Germline CDR1 is SGHRS and CDR2 is YFSETQ. This CDR3 is 13 amino acids long. Trimming removed 4 bases from V and 5 bases from J, with 12 bases in between. The CDR3 loop reads CASSPSGGTEAFF. In DNA form, the CDR3 reads TGCGCCAGCAGCCCGTCGGGAGGGACTGAAGCTTTCTTT.

This chain joins TRBV2 and TRBJ2-2; D is unresolved. The CDR3 length is 13 residues. Germline-derived CDR1 and CDR2 are SNHLY and FYNNEI. The ends were cut back, 6 bases at V and 6 bases at J, with 11 bases in the middle. The chain's CDR3 is CASRSHPPGELFF. Written as DNA, the CDR3 is TGTGCCAGCAGAAGCCACCCCCCCGGGGAGCTGTTTTTT.

The V and J genes are TRBV10-3 and TRBJ2-5; TRBD2 agrees at 10 bases. CDR1 and CDR2 from the germline V gene are ENHRY and SYGVKD. V gave up 0 bases and J gave up 5 bases; unmatched junction bases: 15. The CDR3 sequence is 19 residues long. The CDR3 DNA is TGTGCCATCAGTGAGTCGGACACCGGGACTAGCGTTAGCGGTGAGACCCAGTACTTC. Its translation is CAISESDTGTSVSGETQYF.

This chain uses TRBV5-4 with TRBJ2-7, with TRBD1 matching 8 bases. The CDR3 has 15 amino acids. The germline CDR1 and CDR2 sequences are SGHNT and YYREEE (reference sequence). Losses at the gene ends were 4 bases for V and 6 bases for J; bases not matched to a gene: 12. The CDR3 loop reads CASSGAPQGALEQYF. The CDR3 DNA reads TGTGCCAGCAGCGGAGCACCCCAGGGGGCGCTCGAGCAGTACTTC.

The V and J genes are TRBV18 and TRBJ1-2, with 7 bases identical to TRBD1. Germline trimming cut 3 bases from V and 8 bases from J; bases unmatched to any gene: 12. The CDR3 consists of 15 residues. Germline V gene sequence: CDR1 KGHSH, CDR2 LQKENI. The CDR3 sequence is CASSPGQERGEGYTF. The CDR3 coding sequence is TGTGCCAGCTCACCCGGACAGGAAAGAGGGGAAGGCTACACCTTC.

Details on this clone: Relative to the germline gene, one junction end is altered; a read error may explain this. The chain joins TRBV7-7 to TRBJ2-3; 7 bases are a match to TRBD1. This CDR3 region has 13 residues. Germline loops: CDR1 SSHAT, CDR2 FNYEAQ (reference sequence). CDR3 sequence reads: CASSLDRADTQYF. The CDR3 DNA reads as TGTGCTAGCAGCTTAGACAGGGCGGATACGCAGTATTTT.

V usage is TRBV11-2 and J usage is TRBJ1-5; D is perhaps TRBD1 (6 bases). Trimming removed 8 bases at V and 1 base at J, with 12 bases between. CDR1 and CDR2 (germline): SGHAT, FQNNGV. This CDR3 region has 14 residues. The CDR3: CASATGLSNQPQHF. The CDR3 DNA reads as TGTGCCAGCGCTACAGGGTTAAGCAATCAGCCCCAGCATTTT.

The chain combines TRBV11-3 with TRBJ1-1, with a weak D call TRBD1 (6 bases). This CDR3 is built from 18 residues. V dropped 0 bases and J dropped 1 base, with 18 bases sitting between them. Germline CDR1 reads SGHNT; CDR2 reads YENEEA. The CDR3 protein is CASSLDPGQSPENTEAFF. CDR3 bases: TGTGCCAGCAGCTTAGATCCAGGACAGTCTCCAGAGAACACTGAAGCTTTCTTT.

The chain employs TRBV5-6 and TRBJ1-4; TRBD1 matches at 9 bases. The trim removed 3 bases at V and 4 bases at J, leaving 10 bases unmatched. The length of the CDR3 is 17 residues. CDR1 and CDR2 from the germline V gene are SGHDT and YYEEEE. CDR3 nucleotides: TGTGCCAGCAGCTGGGACAGGGTAGGCATCTTTAATGAAAAACTGTTTTTT. Translating it yields CASSWDRVGIFNEKLFF.

CDR3 sequence: CASSYSPADEQFF. The DNA of the CDR3 is TGTGCCAGCAGTTACTCGCCCGCGGATGAGCAGTTCTTC. V usage is TRBV6-5 and J usage is TRBJ2-1; D gene uncertain. Deletions cut 0 bases from V and 8 bases from J, with 8 bases between. There are 13 residues in the CDR3. CDR1 is MNHEY, CDR2 SVGAGI, per germline.

This chain uses TRBV18 with TRBJ1-1; TRBD1 aligns across 9 bases. The CDR3 has 15 amino acids. Germline CDR1 KGHSH, CDR2 LQKENI. The V segment lost 1 base and the J segment 5 bases; nucleotides outside the gene matches: 5. The DNA for the CDR3 is TGTGCCAGCTCACCACAGGACGGGACAGGGACTGAAGCTTTCTTT. Translated: CASSPQDGTGTEAFF.

The chain couples TRBV7-3 to TRBJ2-7; 9 positions match TRBD2. V was pared by 5 bases and J by 7 bases, with 15 bases of the junction left unmatched. This CDR3 contains 16 residues. Germline lookup yields CDR1 SGHTA and CDR2 FQGTGA. CDR3 DNA sequence: TGTGCCAGCAGCCCAAGACAAGCTTGGCTAGCGGGAGAGCAGTACTTC. Its protein product is CASSPRQAWLAGEQYF.